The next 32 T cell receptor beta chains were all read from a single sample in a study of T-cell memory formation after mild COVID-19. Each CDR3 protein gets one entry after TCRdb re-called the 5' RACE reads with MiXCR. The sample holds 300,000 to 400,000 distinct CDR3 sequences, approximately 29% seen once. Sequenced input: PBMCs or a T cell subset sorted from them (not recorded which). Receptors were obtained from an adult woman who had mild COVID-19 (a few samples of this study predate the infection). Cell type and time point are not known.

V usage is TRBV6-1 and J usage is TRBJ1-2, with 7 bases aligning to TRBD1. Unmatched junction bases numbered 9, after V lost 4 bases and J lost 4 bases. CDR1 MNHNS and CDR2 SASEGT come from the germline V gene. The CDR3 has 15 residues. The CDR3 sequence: CASSGQPGGIYGYTF. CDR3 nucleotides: TGTGCCAGCAGTGGACAGCCAGGGGGTATCTATGGCTACACCTTC.

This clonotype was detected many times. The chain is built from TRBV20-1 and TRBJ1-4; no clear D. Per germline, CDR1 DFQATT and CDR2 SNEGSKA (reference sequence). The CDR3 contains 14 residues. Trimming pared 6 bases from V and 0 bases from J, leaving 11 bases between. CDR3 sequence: CSARKVPTNEKLFF. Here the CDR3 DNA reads TGCAGTGCCCGGAAGGTCCCAACTAATGAAAAACTGTTTTTT.

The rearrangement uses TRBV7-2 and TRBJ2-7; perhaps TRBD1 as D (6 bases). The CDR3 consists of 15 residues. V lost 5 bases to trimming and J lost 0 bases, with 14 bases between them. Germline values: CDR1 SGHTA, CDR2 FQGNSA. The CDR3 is CASSLYPGHSYEQYF. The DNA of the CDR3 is TGTGCCAGCAGCCTATATCCGGGACACTCCTACGAGCAGTACTTC.

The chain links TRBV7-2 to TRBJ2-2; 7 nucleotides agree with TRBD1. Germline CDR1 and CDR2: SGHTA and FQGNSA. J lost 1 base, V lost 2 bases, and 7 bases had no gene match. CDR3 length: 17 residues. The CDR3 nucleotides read TGTGCCAGCAGCTTAAGTACAGGGGTGTGGAACACCGGGGAGCTGTTTTTT. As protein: CASSLSTGVWNTGELFF. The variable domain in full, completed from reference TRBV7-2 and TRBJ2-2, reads GAGVSQSPSNKVTEKGKDVELRCDPISGHTALYWYRQSLGQGLEFLIYFQGNSAPDKSGLPSDRFSAERTGGSVSTLTIQRTQQEDSAVYLCASSLSTGVWNTGELFFGEGSRLTVL.

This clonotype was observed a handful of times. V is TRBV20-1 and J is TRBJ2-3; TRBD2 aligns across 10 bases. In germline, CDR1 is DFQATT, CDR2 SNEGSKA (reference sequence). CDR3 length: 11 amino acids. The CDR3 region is CRGTSADTQYF. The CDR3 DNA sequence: TGCAGGGGGACTAGCGCAGATACGCAGTATTTT.

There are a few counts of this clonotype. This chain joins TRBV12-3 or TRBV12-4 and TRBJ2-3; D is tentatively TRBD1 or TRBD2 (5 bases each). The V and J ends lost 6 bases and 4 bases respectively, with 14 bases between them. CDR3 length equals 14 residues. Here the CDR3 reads CASSPLGGADTQYF. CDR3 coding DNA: TGTGCCAGCAGCCCGCTTGGGGGTGCAGATACGCAGTATTTT.

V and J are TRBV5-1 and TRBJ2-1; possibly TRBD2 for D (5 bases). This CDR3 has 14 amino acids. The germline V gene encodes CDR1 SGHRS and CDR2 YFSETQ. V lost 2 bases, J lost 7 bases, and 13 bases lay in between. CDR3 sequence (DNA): TGCGCCAGCAGCTTAGACAAACCGGGGAATGAGCAGTTCTTC. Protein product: CASSLDKPGNEQFF. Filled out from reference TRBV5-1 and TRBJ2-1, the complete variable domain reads KAGVTQTPRYLIKTRGQQVTLSCSPISGHRSVSWYQQTPGQGLQFLFEYFSETQRNKGNFPGRFSGRQFSNSRSEMNVSTLELGDSALYLCASSLDKPGNEQFFGPGTRLTVL.

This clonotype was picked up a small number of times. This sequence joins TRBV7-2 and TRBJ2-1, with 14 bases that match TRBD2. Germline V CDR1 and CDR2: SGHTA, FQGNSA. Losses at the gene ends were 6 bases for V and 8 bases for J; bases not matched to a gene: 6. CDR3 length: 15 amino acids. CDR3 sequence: CASSLGLAGVDEQFF. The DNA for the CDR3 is TGTGCCAGCAGTCTGGGACTAGCGGGAGTGGATGAGCAGTTCTTC.

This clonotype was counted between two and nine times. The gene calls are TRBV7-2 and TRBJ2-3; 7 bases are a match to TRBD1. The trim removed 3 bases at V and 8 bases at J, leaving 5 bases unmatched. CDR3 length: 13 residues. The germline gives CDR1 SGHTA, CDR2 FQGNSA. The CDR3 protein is CASSFEGAGTQYF. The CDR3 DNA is TGTGCCAGCAGCTTTGAGGGGGCAGGTACGCAGTATTTT. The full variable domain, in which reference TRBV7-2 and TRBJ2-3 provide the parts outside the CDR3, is GAGVSQSPSNKVTEKGKDVELRCDPISGHTALYWYRQSLGQGLEFLIYFQGNSAPDKSGLPSDRFSAERTGGSVSTLTIQRTQQEDSAVYLCASSFEGAGTQYFGPGTRLTVL.

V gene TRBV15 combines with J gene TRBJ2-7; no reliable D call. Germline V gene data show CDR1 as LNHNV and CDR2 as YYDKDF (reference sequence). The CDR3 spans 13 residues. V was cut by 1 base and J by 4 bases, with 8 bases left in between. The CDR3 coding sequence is TGTGCCACCAGCAGAGTTTGGGGATACGAGCAGTACTTC. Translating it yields CATSRVWGYEQYF.

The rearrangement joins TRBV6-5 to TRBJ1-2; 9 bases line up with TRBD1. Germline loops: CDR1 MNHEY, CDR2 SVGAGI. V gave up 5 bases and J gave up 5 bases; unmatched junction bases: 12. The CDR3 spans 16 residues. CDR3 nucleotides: TGTGCCAGCAGTCACCGGACAGGGGCGGCGGGATATGGCTACACCTTC. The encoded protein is CASSHRTGAAGYGYTF.

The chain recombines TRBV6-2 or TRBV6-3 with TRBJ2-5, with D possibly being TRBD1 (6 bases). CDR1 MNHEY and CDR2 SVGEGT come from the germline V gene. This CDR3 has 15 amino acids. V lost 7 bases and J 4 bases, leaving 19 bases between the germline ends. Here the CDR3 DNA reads TGTGCCAGCACCAAGGTGGGACATTTGAGAGAGACCCAGTACTTC. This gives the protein CASTKVGHLRETQYF.

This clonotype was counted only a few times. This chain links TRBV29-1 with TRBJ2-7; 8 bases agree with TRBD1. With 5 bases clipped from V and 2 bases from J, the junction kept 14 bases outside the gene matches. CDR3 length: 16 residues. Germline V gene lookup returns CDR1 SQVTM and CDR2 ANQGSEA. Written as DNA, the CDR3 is TGCAGCGTTCGGGGAAGAATGACAGGGGACGCCTACGAGCAGTACTTC. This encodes CSVRGRMTGDAYEQYF.

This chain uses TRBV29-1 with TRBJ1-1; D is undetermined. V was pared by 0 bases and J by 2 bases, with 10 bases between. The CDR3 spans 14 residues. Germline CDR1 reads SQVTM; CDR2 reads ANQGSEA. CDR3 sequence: CSVEDLMGNTEAFF. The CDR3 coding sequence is TGCAGCGTTGAAGATCTGATGGGAAACACTGAAGCTTTCTTT.

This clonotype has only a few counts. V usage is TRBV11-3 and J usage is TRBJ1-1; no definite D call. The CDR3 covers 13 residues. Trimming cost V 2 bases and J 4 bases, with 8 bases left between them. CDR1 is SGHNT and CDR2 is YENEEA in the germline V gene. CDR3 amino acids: CASSLSGSTEAFF. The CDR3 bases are TGTGCCAGCAGCTTATCCGGTAGCACTGAAGCTTTCTTT. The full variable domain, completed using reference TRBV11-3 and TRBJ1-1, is EAGVVQSPRYKIIEKKQPVAFWCNPISGHNTLYWYLQNLGQGPELLIRYENEEAVDDSQLPKDRFSAERLKGVDSTLKIQPAELGDSAVYLCASSLSGSTEAFFGQGTRLTVV.

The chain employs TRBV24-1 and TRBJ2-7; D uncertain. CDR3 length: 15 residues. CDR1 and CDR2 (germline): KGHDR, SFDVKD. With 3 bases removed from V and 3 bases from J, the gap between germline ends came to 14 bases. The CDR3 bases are TGTGCCACCAGTGATGAACCTCGCTGCTACTACGAGCAGTACTTC. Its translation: CATSDEPRCYYEQYF.

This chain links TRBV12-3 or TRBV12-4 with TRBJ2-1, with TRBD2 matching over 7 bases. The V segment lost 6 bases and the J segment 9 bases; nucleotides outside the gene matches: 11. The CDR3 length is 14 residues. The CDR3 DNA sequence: TGTGCCAGCAGGGGGAGGGTCATGGGGAGTGAGCAGTTCTTC. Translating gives CASRGRVMGSEQFF.

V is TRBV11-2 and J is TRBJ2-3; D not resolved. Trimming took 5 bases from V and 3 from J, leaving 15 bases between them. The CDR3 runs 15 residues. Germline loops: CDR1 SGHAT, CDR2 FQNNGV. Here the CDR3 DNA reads TGTGCCAGCAGCCCTACTAAGGCAAAGACAGATACGCAGTATTTT. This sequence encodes CASSPTKAKTDTQYF.

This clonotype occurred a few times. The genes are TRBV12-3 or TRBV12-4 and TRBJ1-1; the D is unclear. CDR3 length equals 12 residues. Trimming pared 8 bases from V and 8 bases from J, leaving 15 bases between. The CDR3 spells CASSAGPTEAFF. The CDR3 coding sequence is TGTGCCAGCTCGGCAGGCCCAACCGAAGCTTTCTTT.

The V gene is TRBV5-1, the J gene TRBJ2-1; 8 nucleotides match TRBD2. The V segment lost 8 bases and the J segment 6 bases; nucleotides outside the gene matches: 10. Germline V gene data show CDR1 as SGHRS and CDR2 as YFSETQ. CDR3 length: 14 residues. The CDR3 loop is CASRSGSRPNEQFF. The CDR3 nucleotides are TGCGCCAGTCGGAGCGGGAGTCGTCCCAATGAGCAGTTCTTC.

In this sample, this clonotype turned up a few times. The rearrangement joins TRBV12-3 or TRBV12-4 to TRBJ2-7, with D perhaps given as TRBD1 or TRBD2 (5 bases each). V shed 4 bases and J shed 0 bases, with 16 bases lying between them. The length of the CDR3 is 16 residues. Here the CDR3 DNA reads TGTGCCAGCAGTTGGACCGCAGCAGGGAGCTCCTACGAGCAGTACTTC. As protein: CASSWTAAGSSYEQYF.

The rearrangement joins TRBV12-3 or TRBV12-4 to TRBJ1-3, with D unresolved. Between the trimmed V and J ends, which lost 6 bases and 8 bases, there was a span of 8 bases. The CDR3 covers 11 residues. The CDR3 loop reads CASRRVDTIYF. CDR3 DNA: TGTGCCAGCAGGAGAGTAGACACCATATATTTT.

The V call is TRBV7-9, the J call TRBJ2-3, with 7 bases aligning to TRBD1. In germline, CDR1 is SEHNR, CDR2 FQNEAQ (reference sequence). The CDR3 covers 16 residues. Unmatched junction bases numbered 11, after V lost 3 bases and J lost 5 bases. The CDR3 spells CASSFRQGRVGDTQYF. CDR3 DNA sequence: TGTGCCAGCAGCTTCCGACAGGGTAGAGTGGGAGATACGCAGTATTTT.

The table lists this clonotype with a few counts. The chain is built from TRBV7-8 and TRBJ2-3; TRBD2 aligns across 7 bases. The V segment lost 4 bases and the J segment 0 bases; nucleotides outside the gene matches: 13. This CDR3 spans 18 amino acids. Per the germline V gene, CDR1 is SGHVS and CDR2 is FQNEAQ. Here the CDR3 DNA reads TGTGCCAGCAGCTCGTTCGGGGCTAGCGGACCTAGCACAGATACGCAGTATTTT. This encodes CASSSFGASGPSTDTQYF.

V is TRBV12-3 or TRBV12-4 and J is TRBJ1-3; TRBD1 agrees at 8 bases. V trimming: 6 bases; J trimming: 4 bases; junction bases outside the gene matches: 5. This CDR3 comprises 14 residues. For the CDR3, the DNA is TGTGCCAGCAGCCGGACAGGGCAAGGAAACACCATATATTTT. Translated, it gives CASSRTGQGNTIYF.

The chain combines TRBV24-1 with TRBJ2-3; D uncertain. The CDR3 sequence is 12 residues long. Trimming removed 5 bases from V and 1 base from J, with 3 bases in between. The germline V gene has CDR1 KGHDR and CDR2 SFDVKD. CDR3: CATSAGTDTQYF. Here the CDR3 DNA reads TGTGCCACCAGTGCCGGCACAGATACGCAGTATTTT.

The CDR3 loop is CASSALRGRLNTEAFF. CDR3 coding DNA: TGTGCCAGCAGCGCCCTCAGGGGTAGGTTGAACACTGAAGCTTTCTTT. This chain uses TRBV7-9 with TRBJ1-1; maybe TRBD1 (6 bases). The ends were cut back, 5 bases at V and 0 bases at J, with 16 bases in the middle. CDR3 length: 16 amino acids. Germline CDR1 SEHNR, CDR2 FQNEAQ (reference sequence).

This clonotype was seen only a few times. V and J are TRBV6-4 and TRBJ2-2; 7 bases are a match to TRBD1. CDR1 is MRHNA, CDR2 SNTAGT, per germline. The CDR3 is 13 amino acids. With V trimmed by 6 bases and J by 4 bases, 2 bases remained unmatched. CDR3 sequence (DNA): TGTGCCAGCAGCCGGGACAGCACCGGGGAGCTGTTTTTT. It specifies CASSRDSTGELFF.

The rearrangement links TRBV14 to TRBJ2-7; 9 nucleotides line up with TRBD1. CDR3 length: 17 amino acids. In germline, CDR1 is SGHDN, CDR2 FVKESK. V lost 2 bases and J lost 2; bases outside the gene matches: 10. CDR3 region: CASSQSRLRQGAYEQYF. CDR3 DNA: TGTGCCAGCAGCCAATCCAGGCTTAGACAGGGGGCCTACGAGCAGTACTTC. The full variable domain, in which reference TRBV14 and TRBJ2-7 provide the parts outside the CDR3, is EAGVTQFPSHSVIEKGQTVTLRCDPISGHDNLYWYRRVMGKEIKFLLHFVKESKQDESGMPNNRFLAERTGGTYSTLKVQPAELEDSGVYFCASSQSRLRQGAYEQYFGPGTRLTVT.

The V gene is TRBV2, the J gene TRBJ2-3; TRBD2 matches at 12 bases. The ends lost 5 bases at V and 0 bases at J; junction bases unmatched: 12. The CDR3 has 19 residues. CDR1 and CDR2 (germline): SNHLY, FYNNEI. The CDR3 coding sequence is TGTGCCAGCAGTTCCGGACTAGCGGGGCTGAGATCTAGCACAGATACGCAGTATTTT. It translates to CASSSGLAGLRSSTDTQYF.

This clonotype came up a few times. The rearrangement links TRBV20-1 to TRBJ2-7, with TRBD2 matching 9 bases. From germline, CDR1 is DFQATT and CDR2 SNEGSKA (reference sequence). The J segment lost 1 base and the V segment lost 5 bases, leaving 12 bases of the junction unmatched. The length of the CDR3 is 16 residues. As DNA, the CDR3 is TGCAGTGCTCGCCCGGTGATAGCGGGAGCATCCTACGAGCAGTACTTC. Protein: CSARPVIAGASYEQYF.

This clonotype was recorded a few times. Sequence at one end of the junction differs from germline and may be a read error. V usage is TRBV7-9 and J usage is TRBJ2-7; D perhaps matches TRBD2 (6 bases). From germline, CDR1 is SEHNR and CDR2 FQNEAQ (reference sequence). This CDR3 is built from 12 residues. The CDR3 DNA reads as TGTGCCAGCAGCTTAGAGGCGGGGCCTGGGGACTTC. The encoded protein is CASSLEAGPGDF.